These 23 T cell receptor beta chains were all obtained from the same sample, sequenced in a study of blood T cell repertoires in COVID-19 (dated by TCRdb to 2020 to 2022). Library construction relied on the immunoSEQ multiplex PCR assay. In TCRdb, the immuneACCESS table is reduced to in-frame sequences with V and J assigned. These tables do not hold every clone; where another copy was compared, an unresolved V gene accounts for under half, and the others remain unexplained. The sample has about 480,000 clones on record, roughly 89% of them singletons. The ten biggest clones cover approximately 4.3% of the sample. The material sequenced was peripheral blood. Every receptor here comes from a woman in her 30s with acute or convalescent COVID-19.

The chain employs TRBV9 and TRBJ2-2, with 11 bases that match TRBD1. Germline V gene lookup returns CDR1 SGDLS and CDR2 YYNGEE. Trimming removed 1 base from V and 3 bases from J; junction bases left unmatched: 5. The length of the CDR3 is 17 residues. The CDR3 coding sequence is TGTGCCAGCAGCGTACGGACAGGGGGCTTGGACACCGGGGAGCTGTTTTTT. It yields the protein CASSVRTGGLDTGELFF.

This chain joins TRBV24-1 and TRBJ2-2; TRBD1 aligns across 11 bases. Germline CDR1 is KGHDR and CDR2 is SFDVKD. V shed 4 bases and J 8 bases; nucleotides not matched to a gene: 14. The CDR3 is 18 residues long. The CDR3: CATSENHPGTGGHGELFF. The DNA of the CDR3 is TGTGCCACCAGTGAAAATCACCCCGGGACAGGGGGTCATGGGGAGCTGTTTTTT.

The chain has TRBV12-3 or TRBV12-4 and TRBJ2-7, with no clear D. The CDR3 runs 12 residues. The V and J ends lost 6 bases and 2 bases respectively, with 8 bases between them. The DNA of the CDR3 is TGTGCCAGCAGCCCGAGTACCTACGAGCAGTACTTC. This sequence encodes CASSPSTYEQYF.

The chain is built from TRBV29-1 and TRBJ2-3; D is ambiguous. Germline CDR1 and CDR2: SQVTM and ANQGSEA. The CDR3 consists of 13 residues. Trimming removed 2 bases from V and 2 bases from J, with 8 bases in between. The chain's CDR3 is CSVETSNTDTQYF. CDR3 sequence (DNA): TGCAGCGTTGAAACCAGTAACACAGATACGCAGTATTTT.

This chain uses TRBV7-8 with TRBJ1-6; D might be TRBD1 (6 bases). The CDR3 runs 17 residues. Germline V gives CDR1 SGHVS, CDR2 FQNEAQ. Between the trimmed V and J ends, which lost 1 base and 1 base, there was a span of 11 bases. CDR3 coding DNA: TGTGCCAGCAGCTTAGGTTTCCAGGGGTCCTATAATTCACCCCTCCACTTT. This sequence encodes CASSLGFQGSYNSPLHF.

The chain carries TRBV2 and TRBJ1-1, with TRBD1 identical over 7 bases. Losses at the gene ends were 7 bases for V and 3 bases for J; bases not matched to a gene: 8. The CDR3 length is 14 residues. Per germline, CDR1 SNHLY and CDR2 FYNNEI. The CDR3 protein is CASKRQGGYTEAFF. The CDR3 DNA reads as TGTGCCAGCAAGAGACAGGGCGGGTACACTGAAGCTTTCTTT.

CDR3 amino acids: CSASFVGALRNTEAFF. In nucleotides, the CDR3 is TGCAGTGCCAGTTTTGTGGGGGCACTGAGGAACACTGAAGCTTTCTTT. The chain employs TRBV20-1 and TRBJ1-1; D possibly corresponds to TRBD1 (6 bases). CDR3 length equals 16 residues. CDR1 and CDR2 from the germline V gene are DFQATT and SNEGSKA (reference sequence). Trimming took off 6 bases at V and 1 base at J, with 21 bases between the two ends.

The chain has TRBV19 and TRBJ1-5; 9 bases are shared with TRBD1. J lost 3 bases, V lost 3 bases, and 15 bases had no gene match. The CDR3 contains 19 residues. Germline CDR1 reads LNHDA; CDR2 reads SQIVND (reference sequence). This CDR3 reads CASSMDPPGTGILNQPQHF. The CDR3 bases are TGTGCCAGTAGTATGGACCCCCCCGGGACAGGGATTCTCAATCAGCCCCAGCATTTT.

The chain has TRBV3-1 (or the pseudogene TRBV3-2) and TRBJ2-2; D call uncertain. Trimming took off 4 bases at V and 6 bases at J, with 9 bases between the two ends. The germline gives CDR1 LGHDT, CDR2 YNNKEL (reference sequence). The CDR3 length is 13 residues. CDR3 DNA: TGTGCCAGCAGCCTCTTAGAGGCCGGGGAGCTGTTTTTT. The encoded protein is CASSLLEAGELFF.

The chain carries TRBV4-2 and TRBJ2-2, with TRBD2 matching over 12 bases. The germline V gene has CDR1 LGHNA and CDR2 YNFKEQ. J lost 4 bases, V lost 1 base, and 7 bases had no gene match. This CDR3 is built from 18 residues. Here the CDR3 reads CASSQGLAGDRGTGELFF. CDR3 sequence (DNA): TGTGCCAGCAGCCAAGGACTAGCGGGGGATCGGGGCACCGGGGAGCTGTTTTTT.

This sequence joins TRBV6-5 and TRBJ1-2; D is unclear. Germline V CDR1 and CDR2: MNHEY, SVGAGI. This CDR3 is built from 14 residues. V was clipped by 10 bases and J by 4 bases, with 19 bases between them. CDR3 loop: CATFPEGWAYGYTF. The CDR3 region has the DNA TGTGCCACCTTCCCCGAGGGTTGGGCCTATGGCTACACCTTC.

The V and J genes are TRBV2 and TRBJ1-5; maybe TRBD1 (6 bases). Trimming removed 8 bases at V and 4 bases at J, with 21 bases between. Germline CDR1 reads SNHLY; CDR2 reads FYNNEI. This CDR3 spans 16 amino acids. Here the CDR3 reads CASRYGGGAWNQPQHF. The CDR3, as DNA: TGTGCCAGCCGCTACGGCGGGGGGGCATGGAATCAGCCCCAGCATTTT.

This clone was counted only a few times. The rearrangement joins TRBV15 to TRBJ1-6; 7 bases fit TRBD1. V shed 1 base, J shed 7 bases, and the junction held 10 bases outside the gene matches. CDR1 and CDR2 from the germline V gene are LNHNV and YYDKDF (reference sequence). The CDR3 is made up of 17 amino acids. The chain's CDR3 is CATSRAPGQVLNSPLHF. CDR3 DNA: TGTGCCACCAGCAGAGCCCCTGGACAGGTCTTGAATTCACCCCTCCACTTT. Complete variable domain (other parts from reference TRBV15 and TRBJ1-6): DAMVIQNPRYQVTQFGKPVTLSCSQTLNHNVMYWYQQKSSQAPKLLFHYYDKDFNNEADTPDNFQSRRPNTSFCFLDIRSPGLGDTAMYLCATSRAPGQVLNSPLHFGNGTRLTVT.

The rearrangement uses TRBV18 and TRBJ1-2; possibly TRBD1 for D (6 bases). Trimming stripped 1 base from V and 6 bases from J, with 9 bases between. The CDR3 totals 13 residues. Looked up from germline, CDR1 is KGHSH and CDR2 is LQKENI. For the CDR3, the DNA is TGTGCCAGCTCACCACGACAGGAGGATGGCTACACCTTC. Translated, it gives CASSPRQEDGYTF.

The chain links TRBV11-2 to TRBJ1-4; a possible D gene is TRBD1 (5 bases). In germline, CDR1 is SGHAT, CDR2 FQNNGV. V was shortened by 3 bases and J by 4 bases, with 9 bases between the two germline ends. The CDR3 consists of 14 residues. The CDR3: CASSFSRGNEKLFF. For the CDR3, the DNA is TGTGCCAGCAGCTTTAGTAGGGGTAATGAAAAACTGTTTTTT.

The chain combines TRBV28 with TRBJ1-3; 7 nucleotides match TRBD1. Germline V gene sequence: CDR1 MDHEN, CDR2 SYDVKM. The CDR3 has 14 amino acids. V trimming: 6 bases; J trimming: 2 bases; junction bases outside the gene matches: 4. The CDR3 DNA follows: TGTGCCAGCAGCAGCACAGGGGCTGGAAACACCATATATTTT. Translating it yields CASSSTGAGNTIYF.

The chain is built from TRBV9 and TRBJ2-5; no definite D call. CDR1 is SGDLS, CDR2 YYNGEE, per germline. CDR3 length: 13 amino acids. Trimming took 3 bases from V and 5 from J, leaving 11 bases between them. The CDR3 coding sequence is TGTGCCAGCAGCGCCGCTCCTAGGGAGACCCAGTACTTC. Its protein is CASSAAPRETQYF.

The gene calls are TRBV28 and TRBJ1-2; 7 bases fit TRBD1. From germline, CDR1 is MDHEN and CDR2 SYDVKM. The CDR3 sequence is 19 residues long. Germline trimming cut 3 bases from V and 2 bases from J; bases unmatched to any gene: 18. CDR3 region: CASSFLLRDSKHPNYGYTF. CDR3 nucleotides: TGTGCCAGCAGTTTTTTATTACGGGACAGCAAGCATCCCAACTATGGCTACACCTTC.

Written as DNA, the CDR3 is TGTGCCAGCAGTTTATGGGGCCGGGGAAGGCCAGATACGCAGTATTTT. Protein sequence: CASSLWGRGRPDTQYF. This chain joins TRBV28 and TRBJ2-3; the D gene is possibly TRBD2 (5 bases). Germline V gives CDR1 MDHEN, CDR2 SYDVKM. The CDR3 length is 16 residues. Trimming shortened V by 0 bases and J by 4 bases, and 14 bases separated the two germline ends.

CDR3 in DNA: TGTGCCAGCAGTTACTCGAGAACGCATTATAATTCACCCCTCCACTTT. Its protein is CASSYSRTHYNSPLHF. The chain links TRBV6-5 to TRBJ1-6; no definite D call. V lost 0 bases and J lost 4, with 10 bases in between. Germline CDR1 MNHEY, CDR2 SVGAGI. This CDR3 spans 16 amino acids.

On this clone: The same CDR3 arises from other DNA sequences in this sample as well. This chain joins TRBV2 and TRBJ1-2, with D perhaps matching TRBD1 (5 bases). Trimming took off 3 bases at V and 7 bases at J, with 12 bases between the two ends. The CDR3 length is 13 residues. Germline CDR1 and CDR2: SNHLY and FYNNEI. The CDR3, as DNA: TGTGCCAGCAGTGAGTCGGGGGTTGGTGGCTACACCTTC. As protein: CASSESGVGGYTF.

The rearrangement links TRBV18 to TRBJ1-6; 7 nucleotides line up with TRBD1. The trim removed 2 bases at V and 10 bases at J, leaving 8 bases unmatched. The CDR3 runs to 15 residues. Germline loops: CDR1 KGHSH, CDR2 LQKENI. DNA of the CDR3: TGTGCCAGCTCACCAAGGGGGCAGGGGAAATCACCCCTCCACTTT. The encoded protein is CASSPRGQGKSPLHF.

The chain links TRBV2 to TRBJ2-1; TRBD2 matches 11 bases. Germline V lookup: CDR1 SNHLY, CDR2 FYNNEI. The J segment lost 3 bases and the V segment lost 6 bases, leaving 1 base of the junction unmatched. The CDR3 contains 14 residues. CDR3 sequence (DNA): TGTGCCAGCAGGGGGACTAGCGGCTACAATGAGCAGTTCTTC. Amino acids: CASRGTSGYNEQFF.